Below, 9 T cell receptor beta chains from the same sample are listed, as sequenced in a study of blood T cell repertoires in COVID-19. Clones were read by immunoSEQ multiplex PCR, and TCRdb kept only the in-frame ones, dropping some. The data show under 150,000 clones, 84% seen once. What was sequenced was peripheral blood. These receptor sequences come from a man aged 55 to 69 with acute or convalescent COVID-19.

This chain joins TRBV7-3 and TRBJ1-6; TRBD1 matches 8 bases. CDR3 length equals 14 residues. In germline, CDR1 is SGHTA, CDR2 FQGTGA. V shed 9 bases and J 7 bases; nucleotides not matched to a gene: 8. CDR3 bases: TGTGCCAGTAAGCAGGGGGCAGGGAATTCACCCCTCCACTTT. It is translated as CASKQGAGNSPLHF.

The chain is built from TRBV2 and TRBJ2-2; 9 positions agree with TRBD1. CDR3 length: 14 residues. The V gene's germline CDR1 is SNHLY and CDR2 FYNNEI. V shed 9 bases and J 5 bases; nucleotides not matched to a gene: 7. Here the CDR3 reads CASFRTGATGELFF. CDR3 DNA sequence: TGTGCCAGTTTTAGGACAGGGGCTACCGGGGAGCTGTTTTTT.

The CDR3 DNA reads TGTGCCAGCAGCTTAGACCAAACTAGCACAGATACGCAGTATTTT. Protein sequence: CASSLDQTSTDTQYF. The chain couples TRBV7-2 to TRBJ2-3; no definite D call. The ends were cut back, 1 base at V and 0 bases at J, with 8 bases in the middle. The CDR3 is 15 residues long. Germline CDR1 is SGHTA and CDR2 is FQGNSA.

This clone occurred a few times. This chain links TRBV19 with TRBJ2-1; a possible D gene is TRBD2 (6 bases). The V gene's germline CDR1 is LNHDA and CDR2 SQIVND (reference sequence). The CDR3 covers 14 residues. V lost 4 bases, J lost 4 bases, and 11 bases lay in between. As DNA, the CDR3 is TGTGCCAGTAGTAAGGCGGGGACTTACAATGAGCAGTTCTTC. Translated, it gives CASSKAGTYNEQFF.

This chain uses TRBV28 with TRBJ1-2; 8 nucleotides line up with TRBD1. The CDR3 is made up of 12 amino acids. After removal of 7 bases from V and 8 bases from J, the junction contained 6 bases not matched to a gene. Germline assignment: CDR1 MDHEN and CDR2 SYDVKM. CDR3 sequence reads: CASITGGRGYTF. CDR3 bases: TGTGCCAGCATTACAGGGGGTAGGGGCTACACCTTC.

This clone was seen only a few times. The genes are TRBV7-9 and TRBJ2-3; perhaps TRBD2 as D (5 bases). This CDR3 has 14 amino acids. Germline V CDR1 and CDR2: SEHNR, FQNEAQ (reference sequence). V lost 1 base and J 2 bases, leaving 7 bases between the germline ends. Here the CDR3 DNA reads TGTGCCAGCAGCTTAGTAGCGCCCACAGATACGCAGTATTTT. It codes for CASSLVAPTDTQYF.

CDR3 residues: CATSDLVNEQFF. The CDR3 region has the DNA TGTGCCACCAGTGACCTCGTCAATGAGCAGTTCTTC. This chain uses TRBV24-1 with TRBJ2-1; D call uncertain. The CDR3 runs to 12 residues. V gave up 4 bases and J gave up 6 bases, with 6 bases separating them. Germline V CDR1 and CDR2: KGHDR, SFDVKD.

CDR3 nucleotides: TGTGCCTGGAGTCGCCACAGGGGAAGCAATCAGCCCCAGCATTTT. Protein sequence: CAWSRHRGSNQPQHF. The V gene is TRBV30, the J gene TRBJ1-5, with 7 bases aligning to TRBD1. Trimming at V came to 2 bases and at J to 1 base, leaving 5 bases not matched to a gene. Germline V gives CDR1 GTSNPN, CDR2 SVGIG (reference sequence). This CDR3 region has 15 residues.

The chain recombines TRBV6-5 with TRBJ2-5; D is unresolved. Germline lookup yields CDR1 MNHEY and CDR2 SVGAGI. The CDR3 runs 13 residues. Trimming took 5 bases from V and 6 from J, leaving 13 bases between them. The CDR3 DNA reads as TGTGCCAGCAGTCAAACCCCGTGGCAGACCCAGTACTTC. It is translated as CASSQTPWQTQYF.